The sequence of this T cell receptor (beta chain) was determined in a study of blood T cell repertoires in COVID-19. About the research overall: The origin of the acute and convalescent COVID-19 samples was the United States, Italy and Spain. From T cells, B-cell-depleted T cells, or PBMCs came the material, which was cDNA or gDNA.

The CDR3 covers 16 residues. After removal of 4 bases from V and 1 base from J, the junction contained 8 bases not matched to a gene. CDR1 is KGHDR and CDR2 is SFDVKD in the germline V gene. Original processing methods: Cell counts per sample came from amplifying reference gene primers. Some clones are missing from TCRdb's copy, which holds only in-frame ones; the method was immunoSEQ multiplex PCR. V, J and clone size derive from that table, while D and trimming were established from the DNA sequence. The repertoire holds approximately 91,000 clones, with over 70% as singletons. Material for sequencing was peripheral blood. This TCR was recovered from a man aged 70-80 years with acute or convalescent COVID-19. This chain joins TRBV24-1 and TRBJ2-5; 7 nucleotides agree with TRBD1. CDR3 sequence: CATSDQTGQSQETQYF. The CDR3 DNA reads as TGTGCCACCAGTGACCAGACGGGACAGTCCCAAGAGACCCAGTACTTC.